Listed below are T cell receptor beta chains from one sample, sequenced in a study of shared clonotypes between healthy human individuals. Profiling relied on immunoSEQ multiplex PCR, and the TCRdb table lists in-frame clones only, not all of them. The table includes about 100,000 clones, approximately 70% detected once. The sequenced material came from memory CD8+ T cells sorted from blood. Receptor source: a young woman in good health. The CDR3 runs from the conserved cysteine through the conserved F or W. D genes are given only for firm matches. Clone size is shown for a subset of rows, as once, few, many or a class of expanded clone.

v_gene	d_gene	j_gene	abundance	CDR3nt	CDR3aa
TRBV10-3	TRBD1	TRBJ2-7	NA	TGTGCCATCAGTGAGCCCAGGTGGGACAGGCGATACGAGCAGTACTTC	CAISEPRWDRRYEQYF
TRBV14	NA	TRBJ2-1	NA	TGTGCCAGCAGCCAAGCTAACCTTTACAATGAGCAGTTCTTC	CASSQANLYNEQFF
TRBV19	NA	TRBJ1-4	NA	TGTGCCAGTACTACTTATCGGACGGGTAGAGAAAAACTGTTTTTT	CASTTYRTGREKLFF
TRBV19	TRBD2	TRBJ2-7	NA	TGTGCCAGTAGTATCAGGACTAGCGGGAGAATTGAGCAGTACTTC	CASSIRTSGRIEQYF
TRBV25-1	NA	TRBJ2-1	NA	TGTGCCAGCAGTGAGGGTCCGGGGAGCTCATCTAATGAGCAGTTCTTC	CASSEGPGSSSNEQFF
TRBV7-6	NA	TRBJ2-5	NA	TGTGCCAGCAGCTCGACGGTCGGAGAGACCCAGTACTTC	CASSSTVGETQYF
TRBV7-2	TRBD2	TRBJ2-3	once	TGTGCCAGCAGCGAAAACCTTCCCGTGACTAGCGGGAGACGTACGCAGTATTTT	CASSENLPVTSGRRTQYF
TRBV28	NA	TRBJ2-7	NA	TGTGCCAGCAGTTTTTTGGGGTGGGCCATACGAGGCGAGCAGTACTTC	CASSFLGWAIRGEQYF
TRBV9	NA	TRBJ2-1	few	TGTGCCAGCAGCGTAGGAGGAGTTGGTGAGCAGTTCTTC	CASSVGGVGEQFF
TRBV7-9	TRBD1	TRBJ2-7	NA	TGTGCCAGCAGCGTTGGACAGGGAAGCTCCTACGAGCAGTACTTC	CASSVGQGSSYEQYF
TRBV9	NA	TRBJ1-1	NA	TGTGCCAGCAGCGAACAGGGCCACAGTGGCACTGAAGCTTTCTTT	CASSEQGHSGTEAFF
TRBV7-9	NA	TRBJ1-1	NA	TGTGCCAGCAGCTTACAGGGTTTTATCAACACTGAAGCTTTCTTT	CASSLQGFINTEAFF
TRBV21-1	NA	TRBJ2-2	NA	TGTGCCAGCAGCAAGGGGGGGGACAGAAAACCCACCGAGGAGCTGTTTTTT	CASSKGGDRKPTEELFF
TRBV27	NA	TRBJ2-7	NA	TGTGCCAGCAGTTTATCACTCATCTCCTACGAGCAGTACTTC	CASSLSLISYEQYF
TRBV4-2	NA	TRBJ2-5	once	TGTGCCAGCAGCCAAGATTTCTACTCGCCCCAAGAGACCCAGTACTTC	CASSQDFYSPQETQYF
TRBV29-1	NA	TRBJ2-2	NA	TGCAGCGTTGCACCGGGCCGTGCGAACACCGGGGAGCTGTTTTTT	CSVAPGRANTGELFF
TRBV28	NA	TRBJ1-2	NA	TGTGCCAGCAGGCCAACACGGCGGCAGGGGATATATGGCTACACCTTC	CASRPTRRQGIYGYTF
TRBV5-1	NA	TRBJ2-3	few	TGCGCCAGCAGCTTGCTGGGGTCAGATACGCAGTATTTT	CASSLLGSDTQYF
TRBV6-1	NA	TRBJ2-1	NA	TGTGCCAGCAGTTACAATGAGCAGTTCTTC	CASSYNEQFF
TRBV7-9	NA	TRBJ1-1	few	TGTGCCAGCAGCCAGAGCGGGGGTCCCACTGAAGCTTTCTTT	CASSQSGGPTEAFF
TRBV4-1	TRBD2	TRBJ2-7	NA	TGCGCCAGCAGCCAACTAGCGGGAATTACGAGGGAGCAGTACTTC	CASSQLAGITREQYF
TRBV2	NA	TRBJ2-7	NA	TGTGCCAGCAGGAGGGACCCTCACTCCTACGAGCAGTACTTC	CASRRDPHSYEQYF
TRBV5-4	NA	TRBJ1-1	NA	TGTGCCAGCAGCTTGGTTTCCAGTTTCGGGACTGAAGCTTTCTTT	CASSLVSSFGTEAFF
TRBV11-2	NA	TRBJ2-1	NA	TGTGCCAGCAGCGCACCATTGGGGCGATACAATGAGCAGTTCTTC	CASSAPLGRYNEQFF
TRBV10-2	NA	TRBJ2-7	NA	TGCGCCAGCAGTGTCTGGGGGGCTGCCTACGAGCAGTACTTC	CASSVWGAAYEQYF
TRBV29-1	NA	TRBJ1-1	NA	TGCAGCGTACTGTCAGGACTGAACACTGAAGCTTTCTTT	CSVLSGLNTEAFF
TRBV10-1	NA	TRBJ1-1	NA	TGCGCCAGCAGTGAGTCAACAGGGATAGGCACTGAAGCTTTCTTT	CASSESTGIGTEAFF
TRBV5-6	NA	TRBJ2-7	NA	TGTGCCAGCAGCTTAGGTGCGGATTACGAGCAGTACTTC	CASSLGADYEQYF
TRBV28	TRBD2	TRBJ2-7	many	TGTGCCAGCAGTTTCCTAGCGGGAGGCGGCCTCGGGGTCGAGCAGTACTTC	CASSFLAGGGLGVEQYF
TRBV11-2	NA	TRBJ2-7	many	TGTGCCAGCAGCTCGACAGGATACGAGCAGTACTTC	CASSSTGYEQYF
TRBV6-8	NA	TRBJ1-5	many	TGTGCCAGCAGTCATCAGCCCCAGCATTTT	CASSHQPQHF
TRBV4-1	TRBD2	TRBJ2-7	NA	TGCGCCAGCAGCCGGGGACTAGCGGGAGTTCACGAGCAGTACTTC	CASSRGLAGVHEQYF
TRBV4-1	NA	TRBJ2-1	NA	TGCGCCAGCAGCCCCGAGCCAGGGAGAAGAAATGAGCAGTTCTTC	CASSPEPGRRNEQFF
TRBV6-4	TRBD1	TRBJ1-5	many	TGTGCCAGCAGTGCCGGGACAGGGGGTCAGCCCCAGCATTTT	CASSAGTGGQPQHF
TRBV4-2	TRBD1	TRBJ1-5	many	TGTGCCAGCAGCCAAGAGGTAGTCGGCGCAGGGGGTCAGCCCCAGCATTTT	CASSQEVVGAGGQPQHF
TRBV4-1	NA	TRBJ1-1	many	TGCGCCAGCAGCCAAACACGAGACTGGAACACTGAAGCTTTCTTT	CASSQTRDWNTEAFF